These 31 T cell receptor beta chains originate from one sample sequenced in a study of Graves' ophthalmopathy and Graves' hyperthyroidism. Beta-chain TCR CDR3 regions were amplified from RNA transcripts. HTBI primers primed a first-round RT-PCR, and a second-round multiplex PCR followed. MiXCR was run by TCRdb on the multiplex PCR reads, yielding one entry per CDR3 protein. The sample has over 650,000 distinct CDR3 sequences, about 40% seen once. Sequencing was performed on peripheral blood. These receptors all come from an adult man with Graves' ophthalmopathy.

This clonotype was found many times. CDR3 coding DNA: TGTGCCAGTAGTACGGGGGAGGACTATGGCTACACCTTC. Its translation: CASSTGEDYGYTF. This chain uses TRBV19 with TRBJ1-2; TRBD1 is a possible D gene (5 bases). The germline V gene has CDR1 LNHDA and CDR2 SQIVND (reference sequence). CDR3 length: 13 amino acids. V gave up 4 bases and J gave up 3 bases, with 9 bases separating them.

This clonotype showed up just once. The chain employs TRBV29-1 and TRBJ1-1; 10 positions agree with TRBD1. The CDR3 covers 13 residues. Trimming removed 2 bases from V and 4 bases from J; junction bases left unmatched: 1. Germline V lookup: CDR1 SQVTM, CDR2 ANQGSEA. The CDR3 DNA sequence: TGCAGCGTTGAACGGACAGGGGGCACTGAAGCTTTCTTT. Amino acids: CSVERTGGTEAFF.

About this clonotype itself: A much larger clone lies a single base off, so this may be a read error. The CDR3 region has the DNA TGTGCCAGCAGTGAGGGTTTGGGCGGAAACACCGTATATTTT. Translated: CASSEGLGGNTVYF. J is TRBJ1-3 and V is TRBV2; D remains unclear. This CDR3 is built from 14 residues. CDR1 is SNHLY and CDR2 is FYNNEI in the germline V gene.

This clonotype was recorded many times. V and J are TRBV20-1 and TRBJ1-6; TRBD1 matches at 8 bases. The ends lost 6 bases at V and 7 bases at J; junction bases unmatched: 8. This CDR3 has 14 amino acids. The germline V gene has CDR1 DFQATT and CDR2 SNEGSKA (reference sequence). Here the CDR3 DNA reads TGCAGTGCAGCAAGGACAGGGACGAATTCACCCCTCCACTTT. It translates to CSAARTGTNSPLHF.

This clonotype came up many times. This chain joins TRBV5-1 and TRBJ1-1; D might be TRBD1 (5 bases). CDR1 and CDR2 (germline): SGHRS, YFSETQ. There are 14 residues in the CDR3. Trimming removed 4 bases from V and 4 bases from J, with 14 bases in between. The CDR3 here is CASSPGTRGTEAFF. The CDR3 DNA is TGCGCCAGCAGCCCAGGGACCCGAGGCACTGAAGCTTTCTTT.

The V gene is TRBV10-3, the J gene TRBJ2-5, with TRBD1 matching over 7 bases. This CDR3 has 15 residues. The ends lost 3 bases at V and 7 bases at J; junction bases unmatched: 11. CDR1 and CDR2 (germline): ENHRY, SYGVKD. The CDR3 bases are TGTGCCATCAGTGATTACAGGGGACCACGGGGGACCCAGTACTTC. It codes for CAISDYRGPRGTQYF.

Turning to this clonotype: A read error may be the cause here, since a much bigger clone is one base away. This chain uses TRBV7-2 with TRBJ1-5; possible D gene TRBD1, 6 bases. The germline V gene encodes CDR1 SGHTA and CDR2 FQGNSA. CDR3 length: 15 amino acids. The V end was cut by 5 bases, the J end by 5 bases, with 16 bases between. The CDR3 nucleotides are TGTGCCAGCAGCCTTGAGAGGGGGGCACATCAGCCCCAGCATTTT. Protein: CASSLERGAHQPQHF.

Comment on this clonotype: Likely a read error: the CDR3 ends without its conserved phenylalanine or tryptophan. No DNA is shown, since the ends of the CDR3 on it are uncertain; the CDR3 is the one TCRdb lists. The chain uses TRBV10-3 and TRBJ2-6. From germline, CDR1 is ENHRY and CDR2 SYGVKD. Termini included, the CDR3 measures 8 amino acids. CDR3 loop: CAISEQTS.

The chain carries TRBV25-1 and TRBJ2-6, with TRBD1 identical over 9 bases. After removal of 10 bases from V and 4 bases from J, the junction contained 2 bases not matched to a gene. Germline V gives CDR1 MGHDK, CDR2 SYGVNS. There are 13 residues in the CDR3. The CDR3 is CANRGPGANVLTF. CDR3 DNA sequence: TGTGCCAACAGGGGGCCCGGGGCCAACGTCCTGACTTTC.

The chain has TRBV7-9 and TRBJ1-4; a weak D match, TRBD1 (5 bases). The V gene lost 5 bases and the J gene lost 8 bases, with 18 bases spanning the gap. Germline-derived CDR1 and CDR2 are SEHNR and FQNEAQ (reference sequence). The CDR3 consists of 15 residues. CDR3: CASSPEGTEAEKLFF. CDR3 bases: TGTGCCAGCAGCCCCGAGGGGACTGAAGCGGAAAAACTGTTTTTT.

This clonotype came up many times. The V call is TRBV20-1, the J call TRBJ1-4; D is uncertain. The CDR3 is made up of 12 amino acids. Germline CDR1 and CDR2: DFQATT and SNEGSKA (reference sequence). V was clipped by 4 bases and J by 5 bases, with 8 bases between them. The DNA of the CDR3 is TGCAGTGCTATCGGAGCAAATGAAAAACTGTTTTTT. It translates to CSAIGANEKLFF.

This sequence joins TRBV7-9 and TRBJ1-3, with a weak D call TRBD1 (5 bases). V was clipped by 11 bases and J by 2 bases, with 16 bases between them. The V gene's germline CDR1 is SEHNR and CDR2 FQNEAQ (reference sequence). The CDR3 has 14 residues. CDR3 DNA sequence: TGTGCCTGGAGTGCTGGGGCGGCTGGAAACACCATATATTTT. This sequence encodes CAWSAGAAGNTIYF.

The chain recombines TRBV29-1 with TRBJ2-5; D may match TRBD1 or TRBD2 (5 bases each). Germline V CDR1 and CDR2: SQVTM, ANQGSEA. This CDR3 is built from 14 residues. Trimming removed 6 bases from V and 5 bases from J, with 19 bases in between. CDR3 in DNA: TGCAGCGTACCCGTTGGGGGAGTAGGGGAGACCCAGTACTTC. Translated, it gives CSVPVGGVGETQYF.

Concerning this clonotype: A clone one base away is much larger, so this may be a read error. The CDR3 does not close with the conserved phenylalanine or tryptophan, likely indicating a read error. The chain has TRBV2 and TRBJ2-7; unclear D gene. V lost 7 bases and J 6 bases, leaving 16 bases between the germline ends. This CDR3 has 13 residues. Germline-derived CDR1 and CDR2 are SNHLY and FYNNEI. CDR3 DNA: TGTGCCAGCAAGGTACGTCAGATCTCCGAGCAGTACCTC. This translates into CASKVRQISEQYL.

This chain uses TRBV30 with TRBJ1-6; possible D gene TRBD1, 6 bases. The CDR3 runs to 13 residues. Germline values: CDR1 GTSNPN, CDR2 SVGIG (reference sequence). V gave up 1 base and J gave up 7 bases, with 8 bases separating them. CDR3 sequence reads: CAWSGQANSPLHF. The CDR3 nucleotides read TGTGCCTGGAGTGGACAGGCCAATTCACCCCTCCACTTT.

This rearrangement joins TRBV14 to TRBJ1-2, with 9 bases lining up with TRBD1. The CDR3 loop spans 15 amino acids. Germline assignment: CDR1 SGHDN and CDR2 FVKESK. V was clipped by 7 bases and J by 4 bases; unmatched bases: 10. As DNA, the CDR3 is TGTGCCAGCAACCTACGACAGGGGGAGGCCTATGGCTACACCTTC. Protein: CASNLRQGEAYGYTF.

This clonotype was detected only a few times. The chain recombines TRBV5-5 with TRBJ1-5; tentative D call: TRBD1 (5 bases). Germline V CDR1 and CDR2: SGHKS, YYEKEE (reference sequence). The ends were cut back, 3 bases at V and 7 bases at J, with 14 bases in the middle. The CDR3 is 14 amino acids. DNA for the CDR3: TGTGCCAGCAGCTCCGCCCCGGGGGAACAGCCCCAGCATTTT. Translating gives CASSSAPGEQPQHF.

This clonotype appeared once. CDR3 DNA: TGTGCCAGCAGCTCTCGACAATACACAGATACGCAGTATTTT. Its protein product is CASSSRQYTDTQYF. The chain carries TRBV11-1 and TRBJ2-3; D is undetermined. Germline CDR1 SGHAT, CDR2 FQDESV (reference sequence). The CDR3 runs to 14 residues. V shed 4 bases and J shed 2 bases, with 10 bases lying between them.

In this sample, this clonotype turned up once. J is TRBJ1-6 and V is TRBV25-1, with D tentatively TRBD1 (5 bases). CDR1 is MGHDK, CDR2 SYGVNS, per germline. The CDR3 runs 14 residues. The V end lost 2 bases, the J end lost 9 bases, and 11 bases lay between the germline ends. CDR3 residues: CASSEPGISSPLHF. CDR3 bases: TGTGCCAGCAGTGAACCAGGGATATCTTCACCCCTCCACTTT.

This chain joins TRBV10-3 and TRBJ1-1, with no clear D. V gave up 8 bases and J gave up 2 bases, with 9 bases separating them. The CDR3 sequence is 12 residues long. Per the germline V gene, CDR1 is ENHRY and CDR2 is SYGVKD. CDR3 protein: CAIGPTNTEAFF. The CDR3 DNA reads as TGTGCCATCGGGCCGACAAACACTGAAGCTTTCTTT.

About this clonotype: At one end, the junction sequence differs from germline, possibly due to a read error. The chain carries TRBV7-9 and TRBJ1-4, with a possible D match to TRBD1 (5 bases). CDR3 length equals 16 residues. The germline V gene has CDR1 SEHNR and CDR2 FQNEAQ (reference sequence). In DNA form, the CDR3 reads TGCGCCAGCAGCCCTGTGGCGGGGGAATATGGTGAAAAACTGTTTTTT. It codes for CASSPVAGEYGEKLFF.

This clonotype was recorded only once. The CDR3 spells CSAIESSGNTIYF. The CDR3 DNA sequence: TGCAGTGCTATCGAAAGCTCTGGAAACACCATATATTTT. The chain is built from TRBV20-1 and TRBJ1-3; D is uncertain. Trimming cost V 4 bases and J 0 bases, with 7 bases left between them. CDR3 size: 13 residues. Germline V gene data show CDR1 as DFQATT and CDR2 as SNEGSKA (reference sequence).

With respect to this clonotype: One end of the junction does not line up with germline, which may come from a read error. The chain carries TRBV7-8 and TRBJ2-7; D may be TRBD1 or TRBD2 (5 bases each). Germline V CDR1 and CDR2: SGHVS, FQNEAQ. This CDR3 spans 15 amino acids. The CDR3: CASSPTSGQGYEQYF. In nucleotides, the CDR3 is TGCGCCAGCAGCCCCACGAGCGGTCAGGGTTACGAGCAGTACTTC.

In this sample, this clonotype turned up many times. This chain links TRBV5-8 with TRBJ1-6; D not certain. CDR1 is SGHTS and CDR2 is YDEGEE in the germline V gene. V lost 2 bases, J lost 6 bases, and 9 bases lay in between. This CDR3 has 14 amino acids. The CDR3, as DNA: TGTGCCAGCAGCTTAGCGGTGGGTAATTCACCCCTCCACTTT. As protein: CASSLAVGNSPLHF.

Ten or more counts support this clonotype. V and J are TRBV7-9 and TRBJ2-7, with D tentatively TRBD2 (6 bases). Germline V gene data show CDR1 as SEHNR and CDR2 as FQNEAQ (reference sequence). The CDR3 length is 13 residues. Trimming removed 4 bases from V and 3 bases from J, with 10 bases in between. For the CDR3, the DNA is TGTGCCAGCAGCTCGGGACTCCACTACGAGCAGTACTTC. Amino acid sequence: CASSSGLHYEQYF.

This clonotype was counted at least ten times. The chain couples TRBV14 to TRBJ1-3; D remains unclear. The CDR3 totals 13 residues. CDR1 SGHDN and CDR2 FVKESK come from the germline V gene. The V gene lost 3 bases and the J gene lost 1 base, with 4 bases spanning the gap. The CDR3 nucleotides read TGTGCCAGCAGCCATGCTTCTGGAAACACCATATATTTT. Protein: CASSHASGNTIYF.

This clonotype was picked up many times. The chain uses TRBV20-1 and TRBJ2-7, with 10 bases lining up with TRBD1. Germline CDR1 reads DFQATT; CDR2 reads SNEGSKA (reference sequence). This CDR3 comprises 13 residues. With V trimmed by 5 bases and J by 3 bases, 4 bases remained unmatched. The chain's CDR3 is CSAGGDRGYEQYF. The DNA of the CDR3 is TGCAGTGCTGGGGGGGACAGGGGCTACGAGCAGTACTTC.

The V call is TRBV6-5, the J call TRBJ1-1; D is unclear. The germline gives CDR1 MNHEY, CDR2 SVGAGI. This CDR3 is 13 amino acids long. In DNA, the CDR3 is TGTGCTCCCAGGCCTGGCATGAACACTGAAGCTTTCTTT. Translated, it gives CAPRPGMNTEAFF.

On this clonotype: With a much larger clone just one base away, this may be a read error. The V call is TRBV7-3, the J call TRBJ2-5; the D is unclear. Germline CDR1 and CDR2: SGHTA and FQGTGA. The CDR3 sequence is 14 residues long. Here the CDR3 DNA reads TGTGCCAGCAGCCCACTGAGCGTCCAAGAGACCCAGTGCTTC. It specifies CASSPLSVQETQCF.

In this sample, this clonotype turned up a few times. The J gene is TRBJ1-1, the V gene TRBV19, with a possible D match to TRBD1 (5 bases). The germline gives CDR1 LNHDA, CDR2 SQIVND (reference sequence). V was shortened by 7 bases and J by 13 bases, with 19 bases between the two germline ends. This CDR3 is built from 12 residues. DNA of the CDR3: TGTGCCAGTATTTTTGGCGGGGGTGTGATTTTCTTT. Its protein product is CASIFGGGVIFF.

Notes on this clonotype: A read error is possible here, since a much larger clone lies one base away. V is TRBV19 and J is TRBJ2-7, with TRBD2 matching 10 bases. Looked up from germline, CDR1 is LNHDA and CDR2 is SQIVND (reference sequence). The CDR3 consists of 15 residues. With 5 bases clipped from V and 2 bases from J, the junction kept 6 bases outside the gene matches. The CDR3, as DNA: TGTGCCAGTAGTTCACTAGCGGGGAGCCCCTACGAGCAGTACTTC. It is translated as CASSSLAGSPYEQYF.